Following are 7 T cell receptor beta chains from one sample sequenced in a study of T cell changes during pregnancy in multiple sclerosis. Clones were read by immunoSEQ multiplex PCR, and TCRdb kept only the in-frame ones, dropping some. Of tens of thousands of clones detected, around 90% appear once; the ten largest clones hold roughly 9%. The sequencing used CD8+ T cells from peripheral blood mononuclear cells, collected after pregnancy. The receptors here all came from a female donor with multiple sclerosis, enrolled in a pregnancy study.

This chain connects TRBV9 to TRBJ2-3; TRBD2 matches 7 bases. The ends lost 3 bases at V and 2 bases at J; junction bases unmatched: 6. Germline V gene lookup returns CDR1 SGDLS and CDR2 YYNGEE. The CDR3 is made up of 15 amino acids. This CDR3 is CASSASRGVTDTQYF. DNA for the CDR3: TGTGCCAGCAGCGCCAGTCGGGGGGTCACAGATACGCAGTATTTT. The full variable domain, in which reference TRBV9 and TRBJ2-3 provide the parts outside the CDR3, is DSGVTQTPKHLITATGQRVTLRCSPRSGDLSVYWYQQSLDQGLQFLIQYYNGEERAKGNILERFSAQQFPDLHSELNLSSLELGDSALYFCASSASRGVTDTQYFGPGTRLTVL.

CDR3 protein: CASTRGTGGSPLHF. As DNA, the CDR3 is TGTGCCAGCACCAGGGGGACAGGGGGTTCACCCCTCCACTTT. The chain is built from TRBV6-5 and TRBJ1-6; 11 nucleotides line up with TRBD1. Germline V gene data show CDR1 as MNHEY and CDR2 as SVGAGI. The CDR3 length is 14 residues. The V and J ends lost 7 bases and 9 bases, in that order; junction bases with no gene match: 5.

The chain recombines TRBV27 with TRBJ1-6; 8 bases align to TRBD1. The V gene's germline CDR1 is MNHEY and CDR2 SMNVEV (reference sequence). Unmatched junction bases numbered 6, after V lost 4 bases and J lost 10 bases. The CDR3 extends over 14 amino acids. CDR3 sequence: CASSWTGSGSPLHF. For the CDR3, the DNA is TGTGCCAGCAGTTGGACAGGGTCGGGATCACCCCTCCACTTT.

The chain recombines TRBV7-9 with TRBJ2-3, with unresolved D. The germline V and J ends were trimmed by 7 bases and 4 bases, with 12 bases remaining between them. Germline V gives CDR1 SEHNR, CDR2 FQNEAQ (reference sequence). The CDR3 contains 13 residues. The DNA for the CDR3 is TGTGCCAGCAAATCCTCCCCGGCAGATACGCAGTATTTT. Residues: CASKSSPADTQYF.

The genes are TRBV4-2 and TRBJ1-1; tentative D call: TRBD1 (6 bases). The CDR3 contains 14 residues. The V gene lost 0 bases and the J gene lost 5 bases, with 10 bases spanning the gap. Germline loops: CDR1 LGHNA, CDR2 YNFKEQ. CDR3 coding DNA: TGTGCCAGCAGCCAAGATAAGGGGGGGACTGAAGCTTTCTTT. Its translation: CASSQDKGGTEAFF.

The chain combines TRBV7-8 with TRBJ1-5, with 9 positions matching TRBD1. Trimming removed 6 bases from V and 7 bases from J; junction bases left unmatched: 10. The CDR3 runs to 15 residues. The germline gives CDR1 SGHVS, CDR2 FQNEAQ. The CDR3 is CASSSPGQGQQPQHF. CDR3 DNA: TGTGCCAGCAGTTCACCGGGACAGGGCCAACAGCCCCAGCATTTT.

The V gene is TRBV7-2, the J gene TRBJ1-3; D is possibly TRBD1 (5 bases). V was trimmed by 3 bases and J by 0 bases, leaving 15 bases between them. Per the germline V gene, CDR1 is SGHTA and CDR2 is FQGNSA. The CDR3 extends over 17 amino acids. CDR3 sequence reads: CASSLGVRGGSGNTIYF. In DNA, the CDR3 is TGTGCCAGCAGCTTGGGCGTGAGGGGAGGCTCTGGAAACACCATATATTTT.